This T cell receptor (beta chain) was captured by sequencing in a study of monozygotic twins with cystic fibrosis. Study overall: Libraries were built from around 3 micrograms of fragmented DNA using roughly 14 PCR cycles. Findings and limits, study-wide: J usage was most co-twin-similar in 8 of 16 pairs, V in 13. Clonality was generally low (median approximately 0.0095), higher in the most severe patients.

Trimming took off 6 bases at V and 4 bases at J, with 3 bases between the two ends. Germline V gives CDR1 MNHEY, CDR2 SMNVEV (reference sequence). This CDR3 contains 11 residues. Note on this clone: The target antigen is unknown.

TCRdb's copy holds only in-frame clones and misses some; the assay was immunoSEQ multiplex PCR. The sample holds about 9,600 clones, approximately 91% seen once. V gene TRBV27 combines with J gene TRBJ1-4; no clear D gene. Sequencing was performed on blood. This TCR was sampled from a boy aged 2 to 9 with cystic fibrosis. This CDR3 reads CASRHNEKLFF. In DNA, the CDR3 is TGTGCCAGCAGACATAATGAAAAACTGTTTTTT.